What follows are 27 T cell receptor beta chains derived from one specimen sequenced in a study of blood T cell repertoires in COVID-19. Assay used: immunoSEQ multiplex PCR; TCRdb lists only in-frame clones, some missing. The table lists about 140,000 clones, 75% to 90% of them singletons. Sequencing used peripheral blood. The receptors derive from a man aged 55 to 70 with active or convalescent COVID-19.

The V call is TRBV18, the J call TRBJ2-1; 7 positions match TRBD2. Germline values: CDR1 KGHSH, CDR2 LQKENI. V trimming: 2 bases; J trimming: 10 bases; junction bases outside the gene matches: 5. This CDR3 contains 13 residues. This chain's CDR3 is CASSPGTTREQFF. In DNA, the CDR3 is TGTGCCAGCTCACCAGGGACTACGAGAGAGCAGTTCTTC.

The gene calls are TRBV9 and TRBJ2-1, with TRBD1 identical over 7 bases. The germline V gene encodes CDR1 SGDLS and CDR2 YYNGEE. V was clipped by 0 bases and J by 8 bases; unmatched bases: 8. CDR3 length: 15 amino acids. The CDR3 DNA follows: TGTGCCAGCAGCGTAGCTACAGGGGCGGTGGATGAGCAGTTCTTC. The encoded protein is CASSVATGAVDEQFF.

This clone was recorded once. The chain carries TRBV12-3 or TRBV12-4 and TRBJ1-2; no firm D call. The CDR3 covers 13 residues. Deletions cut 5 bases from V and 4 bases from J, with 11 bases between. CDR3 region: CASSVRLGYGYTF. In DNA form, the CDR3 reads TGTGCCAGCAGTGTCCGACTGGGCTATGGCTACACCTTC.

CDR3 coding DNA: TGCGCCAGCAGCTTGACGGCGGGAGTAAAGAATGAGCAGTTCTTC. Its protein product is CASSLTAGVKNEQFF. This chain uses TRBV5-1 with TRBJ2-1; TRBD2 matches at 7 bases. There are 15 residues in the CDR3. CDR1 and CDR2 from the germline V gene are SGHRS and YFSETQ. Trimming at V came to 1 base and at J to 7 bases, leaving 8 bases not matched to a gene.

The chain combines TRBV28 with TRBJ2-2; D unclear. CDR3 length: 11 residues. Germline CDR1 MDHEN, CDR2 SYDVKM. V was shortened by 7 bases and J by 8 bases, with 8 bases between the two germline ends. CDR3 sequence reads: CASTSGGELFF. Here the CDR3 DNA reads TGTGCCAGCACCTCCGGGGGGGAGCTGTTTTTT.

This chain uses TRBV5-6 with TRBJ2-7; D gene unclear. CDR1 and CDR2 (germline): SGHDT, YYEEEE. This CDR3 has 11 amino acids. Trimming took 1 base from V and 6 from J, leaving 5 bases between them. Here the CDR3 reads CASSLRSEQYF. The CDR3 nucleotides are TGTGCCAGCAGCTTGCGGAGCGAGCAGTACTTC. Based on the CDR3 plus reference TRBV5-6 and TRBJ2-7, the full variable domain is DAGVTQSPTHLIKTRGQQVTLRCSPKSGHDTVSWYQQALGQGPQFIFQYYEEEERQRGNFPDRFSGHQFPNYSSELNVNALLLGDSALYLCASSLRSEQYFGPGTRLTVT.

This clone was seen only a few times. The V gene is TRBV6-5, the J gene TRBJ1-1; D is unclear. The length of the CDR3 is 14 residues. Germline V gives CDR1 MNHEY, CDR2 SVGAGI. V was cut by 2 bases and J by 6 bases, with 13 bases left in between. The CDR3 loop is CASSYLYTQAEAFF. DNA of the CDR3: TGTGCCAGCAGTTACCTCTACACCCAGGCTGAAGCTTTCTTT.

This clone was observed a single time. The chain employs TRBV13 and TRBJ2-3, with 8 bases aligning to TRBD2. With V trimmed by 5 bases and J by 4 bases, 17 bases remained unmatched. Germline lookup yields CDR1 PRHDT and CDR2 FYEKMQ (reference sequence). The CDR3 is made up of 18 amino acids. CDR3 DNA: TGTGCCAGCAGCGGCCGGGCGGTGAGCGGGAGAATCTCAGATACGCAGTATTTT. Translating gives CASSGRAVSGRISDTQYF.

The gene calls are TRBV6-5 and TRBJ1-1; D possibly corresponds to TRBD1 (6 bases). With 11 bases removed from V and 1 base from J, the gap between germline ends came to 14 bases. Germline V gene lookup returns CDR1 MNHEY and CDR2 SVGAGI. The CDR3 loop spans 13 amino acids. The CDR3 here is CAGRQVRNTEAFF. The CDR3 DNA follows: TGTGCCGGGCGACAGGTGCGGAACACTGAAGCTTTCTTT.

The genes are TRBV3-1 (or the pseudogene TRBV3-2) and TRBJ2-1; 7 bases match TRBD2. The CDR3 extends over 17 amino acids. V lost 4 bases, J lost 7 bases, and 16 bases stayed unmatched. Germline V CDR1 and CDR2: LGHDT, YNNKEL (reference sequence). The CDR3 is CASSPTQLARFGNEQFF. The CDR3 nucleotides are TGTGCCAGCAGCCCAACCCAACTAGCGCGGTTCGGTAATGAGCAGTTCTTC.

This clone was counted only a few times. V gene TRBV28 combines with J gene TRBJ1-5, with D perhaps matching TRBD1 (6 bases). The CDR3 consists of 15 residues. CDR1 is MDHEN, CDR2 SYDVKM, per germline. Trimming took 2 bases from V and 6 from J, leaving 14 bases between them. The CDR3 reads CASSLPPLGGQPQHF. The CDR3 DNA sequence: TGTGCCAGCAGTTTACCACCCCTAGGGGGTCAGCCCCAGCATTTT. Full variable domain (rest looked up from reference TRBV28 and TRBJ1-5): DVKVTQSSRYLVKRTGEKVFLECVQDMDHENMFWYRQDPGLGLRLIYFSYDVKMKEKGDIPEGYSVSREKKERFSLILESASTNQTSMYLCASSLPPLGGQPQHFGDGTRLSIL.

The V call is TRBV9, the J call TRBJ2-3; maybe TRBD2 (6 bases). This CDR3 is built from 15 residues. Germline CDR1 SGDLS, CDR2 YYNGEE. V was trimmed by 0 bases and J by 1 base, leaving 9 bases between them. The CDR3 region has the DNA TGTGCCAGCAGCGTAGTAGCGGTGCGCACAGATACGCAGTATTTT. Translated, it gives CASSVVAVRTDTQYF.

This chain joins TRBV2 and TRBJ1-6, with D possibly being TRBD1 (6 bases). This CDR3 is built from 16 residues. The germline gives CDR1 SNHLY, CDR2 FYNNEI. The germline V and J ends were trimmed by 2 bases and 0 bases, with 8 bases remaining between them. The CDR3 DNA sequence: TGTGCCAGCAGTGAAAGGGGGAGCTCCTATAATTCACCCCTCCACTTT. Amino acids: CASSERGSSYNSPLHF.

The chain uses TRBV6-5 and TRBJ1-2; tentative D call: TRBD1 (5 bases). The V gene's germline CDR1 is MNHEY and CDR2 SVGAGI. The CDR3 covers 15 residues. Deletions cut 6 bases from V and 4 bases from J, with 18 bases between. CDR3 DNA sequence: TGTGCCAGCAGCAGACAGACTCCTTCTGGCTATGGCTACACCTTC. It codes for CASSRQTPSGYGYTF.

The chain recombines TRBV7-8 with TRBJ1-3; D is unclear. Germline CDR1 reads SGHVS; CDR2 reads FQNEAQ. V gave up 5 bases and J gave up 4 bases, with 12 bases separating them. The CDR3 has 14 residues. CDR3 bases: TGTGCCAGCAGCCTGGGAGTTAGGGGAAACACCATATATTTT. It encodes CASSLGVRGNTIYF.

This chain joins TRBV28 and TRBJ2-7; possibly TRBD1 for D (6 bases). The CDR3 contains 14 residues. Germline CDR1 MDHEN, CDR2 SYDVKM. V was clipped by 3 bases and J by 6 bases, with 15 bases between them. CDR3 sequence (DNA): TGTGCCAGCAGTTTCCGGGACACGCGACCCGAGCAGTACTTC. Translating it yields CASSFRDTRPEQYF.

This chain joins TRBV7-9 and TRBJ1-6; no firm D call. The CDR3 loop spans 15 amino acids. CDR1 is SEHNR, CDR2 FQNEAQ, per germline (reference sequence). The V gene lost 4 bases and the J gene lost 5 bases, with 12 bases spanning the gap. CDR3 protein: CASSSLGSNNSPLHF. The CDR3 nucleotides read TGTGCCAGCAGCTCCCTGGGCAGTAATAATTCACCCCTCCACTTT.

The chain is built from TRBV7-2 and TRBJ2-5; 7 positions agree with TRBD2. The trim removed 4 bases at V and 5 bases at J, leaving 7 bases unmatched. The germline V gene encodes CDR1 SGHTA and CDR2 FQGNSA. The CDR3 runs 14 residues. This chain's CDR3 is CASSSASGEETQYF. The CDR3 DNA reads as TGTGCCAGCAGCTCTGCTAGCGGAGAGGAGACCCAGTACTTC.

The rearrangement uses TRBV19 and TRBJ2-4; 8 bases line up with TRBD1. Trimming removed 4 bases from V and 0 bases from J; junction bases left unmatched: 8. The CDR3 consists of 17 residues. In germline, CDR1 is LNHDA, CDR2 SQIVND (reference sequence). DNA for the CDR3: TGTGCCAGTAGTACGCAGGGGGCCAGGCTAGCCAAAAACATTCAGTACTTC. It specifies CASSTQGARLAKNIQYF.

The rearrangement uses TRBV28 and TRBJ2-7, with 11 bases aligning to TRBD1. With V trimmed by 4 bases and J by 3 bases, 5 bases remained unmatched. CDR1 is MDHEN, CDR2 SYDVKM, per germline. This CDR3 has 15 residues. The CDR3, as DNA: TGTGCCAGCAGTTCGCCGGGACAGGGGGACTACGAGCAGTACTTC. It specifies CASSSPGQGDYEQYF.

The gene calls are TRBV5-4 and TRBJ2-1; 12 bases map to TRBD2. The CDR3 consists of 16 residues. Germline V gives CDR1 SGHNT, CDR2 YYREEE (reference sequence). J lost 1 base, V lost 4 bases, and 3 bases had no gene match. CDR3 in DNA: TGTGCCAGCAGCCCGGGGACTAGCGGGTCCTACAATGAGCAGTTCTTC. Translation: CASSPGTSGSYNEQFF.

This clone occurred a few times. The chain is built from TRBV15 and TRBJ2-1; 10 nucleotides agree with TRBD2. Losses at the gene ends were 0 bases for V and 7 bases for J; bases not matched to a gene: 12. This CDR3 spans 18 amino acids. In germline, CDR1 is LNHNV, CDR2 YYDKDF (reference sequence). The CDR3 spells CATSRDVLAGVSGNEQFF. Here the CDR3 DNA reads TGTGCCACCAGCAGAGATGTCCTAGCGGGGGTTTCTGGTAATGAGCAGTTCTTC.

This chain connects TRBV4-1 to TRBJ2-5, with 8 bases that match TRBD1. Germline values: CDR1 MGHRA, CDR2 YSYEKL. The CDR3 is 15 residues long. V shed 1 base, J shed 5 bases, and the junction held 6 bases outside the gene matches. CDR3 in amino acids: CASSQVPGGWETQYF. The CDR3 region has the DNA TGCGCCAGCAGCCAAGTGCCAGGGGGCTGGGAGACCCAGTACTTC.

The V and J genes are TRBV6-1 and TRBJ1-5, with D perhaps matching TRBD1 (5 bases). This CDR3 has 17 amino acids. V shed 0 bases and J shed 5 bases, with 17 bases lying between them. Germline-derived CDR1 and CDR2 are MNHNS and SASEGT. In DNA form, the CDR3 reads TGTGCCAGCAGTGAAGCATGGGGGGGACCTAAATATCAGCCCCAGCATTTT. Translated, it gives CASSEAWGGPKYQPQHF.

This chain connects TRBV7-9 to TRBJ2-1; the D gene is possibly TRBD2 (7 bases). CDR1 is SEHNR, CDR2 FQNEAQ, per germline (reference sequence). This CDR3 is 13 amino acids long. V lost 4 bases, J lost 10 bases, and 14 bases lay in between. The CDR3 reads CASSSRRGLEQFF. The DNA of the CDR3 is TGTGCCAGCAGCTCCCGCAGGGGACTAGAGCAGTTCTTC. The entire variable domain, with the rest obtained from reference TRBV7-9 and TRBJ2-1, is as follows: DTGVSQNPRHKITKRGQNVTFRCDPISEHNRLYWYRQTLGQGPEFLTYFQNEAQLEKSRLLSDRFSAERPKGSFSTLEIQRTEQGDSAMYLCASSSRRGLEQFFGPGTRLTVL.

The V call is TRBV5-1, the J call TRBJ2-6; TRBD1 matches at 10 bases. The germline V gene has CDR1 SGHRS and CDR2 YFSETQ. This CDR3 has 18 amino acids. Trimming at V came to 2 bases and at J to 2 bases, leaving 7 bases not matched to a gene. The CDR3 sequence is CASSFPGQGQPGANVLTF. CDR3 sequence (DNA): TGCGCCAGCAGCTTCCCGGGACAGGGGCAACCTGGGGCCAACGTCCTGACTTTC. The full variable domain, rest sourced from reference TRBV5-1 and TRBJ2-6, is KAGVTQTPRYLIKTRGQQVTLSCSPISGHRSVSWYQQTPGQGLQFLFEYFSETQRNKGNFPGRFSGRQFSNSRSEMNVSTLELGDSALYLCASSFPGQGQPGANVLTFGAGSRLTVL.

The chain has TRBV6-5 and TRBJ2-7; possibly TRBD1 for D (5 bases). Deletions cut 6 bases from V and 3 bases from J, with 18 bases between. This CDR3 has 15 amino acids. CDR1 is MNHEY and CDR2 is SVGAGI in the germline V gene. The CDR3 DNA is TGTGCCAGCAGAGAGAGCACAGGACCCTTCTACGAGCAGTACTTC. This translates into CASRESTGPFYEQYF.